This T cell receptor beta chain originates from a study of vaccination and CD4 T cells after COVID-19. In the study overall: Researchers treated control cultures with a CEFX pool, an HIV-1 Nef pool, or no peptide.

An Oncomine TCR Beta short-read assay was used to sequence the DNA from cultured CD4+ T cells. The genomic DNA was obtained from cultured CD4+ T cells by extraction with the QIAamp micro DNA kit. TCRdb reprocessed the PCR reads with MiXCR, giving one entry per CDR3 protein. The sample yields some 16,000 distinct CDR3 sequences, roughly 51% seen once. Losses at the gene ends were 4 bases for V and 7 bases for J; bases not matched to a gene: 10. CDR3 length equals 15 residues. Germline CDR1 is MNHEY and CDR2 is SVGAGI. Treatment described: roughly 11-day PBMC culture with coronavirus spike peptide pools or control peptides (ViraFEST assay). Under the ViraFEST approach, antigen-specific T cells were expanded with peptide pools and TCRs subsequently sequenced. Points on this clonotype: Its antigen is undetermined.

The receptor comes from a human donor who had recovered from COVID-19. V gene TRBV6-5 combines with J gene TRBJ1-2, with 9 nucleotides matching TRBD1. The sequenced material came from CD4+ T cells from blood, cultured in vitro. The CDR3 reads CASSSPGQGEGGYTF. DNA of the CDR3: TGTGCCAGCAGTTCCCCGGGACAGGGCGAGGGTGGCTACACCTTC.